Following are 32 T cell receptor beta chains from one sample sequenced in a study of cytomegalovirus exposure and HLA in healthy donors (dated by TCRdb to between 2016 and 2019). Libraries were prepared through the immunoSEQ multiplex PCR assay. The multiplex PCR relied on a mix of 60 forward primers for TCR Vbeta segments and 13 reverse primers for TCR Jbeta segments. Imported from immuneACCESS, the table was reduced by TCRdb to in-frame sequences with V and J called. These copies leave out some clones; in studies compared against another copy, an unresolved V gene accounts for under half, and the cause of the remainder is not known. The table for this sample lists roughly 100,000 clones; around 79% of them were counted only once. The ten top clones hold roughly 4% of the sample. The sequencing sample was made of PBMCs. These receptors were taken from a man aged 45 to 65 in good health and CMV-seropositive.

This chain uses TRBV30 with TRBJ2-5; 7 bases line up with TRBD2. V shed 0 bases, J shed 3 bases, and the junction held 7 bases outside the gene matches. The CDR3 is 15 residues long. Germline CDR1 and CDR2: GTSNPN and SVGIG (reference sequence). The CDR3 loop is CAWSVLGTTKETQYF. The CDR3 nucleotides read TGTGCCTGGAGTGTATTGGGGACTACCAAAGAGACCCAGTACTTC.

The V and J genes are TRBV30 and TRBJ1-6, with TRBD1 identical over 9 bases. After removal of 0 bases from V and 14 bases from J, the junction contained 8 bases not matched to a gene. The length of the CDR3 is 14 residues. Germline V gene sequence: CDR1 GTSNPN, CDR2 SVGIG (reference sequence). CDR3 DNA sequence: TGTGCCTGGAGTGTCGGGACAGGGTTCTTTGCCCTCCACTTT. This gives the protein CAWSVGTGFFALHF. Variable domain in full (rest from reference TRBV30 and TRBJ1-6): SQTIHQWPATLVQPVGSPLSLECTVEGTSNPNLYWYRQAAGRGLQLLFYSVGIGQISSEVPQNLSASRPQDRQFILSSKKLLLSDSGFYLCAWSVGTGFFALHFGNGTRLTVT.

The CDR3 coding sequence is TGTGCCAGCAGCTTAGATCTCCAGGGTGGTGGCTACACCTTC. Its translation is CASSLDLQGGGYTF. This chain uses TRBV7-9 with TRBJ1-2; D is perhaps TRBD1 (5 bases). Trimming removed 1 base at V and 7 bases at J, with 13 bases between. The CDR3 is 14 residues long. Looked up from germline, CDR1 is SEHNR and CDR2 is FQNEAQ (reference sequence).

This clone appeared once. This rearrangement joins TRBV6-1 to TRBJ1-2, with 9 bases aligning to TRBD1. This CDR3 has 16 residues. Losses at the gene ends were 2 bases for V and 3 bases for J; bases not matched to a gene: 7. Germline V CDR1 and CDR2: MNHNS, SASEGT. In DNA form, the CDR3 reads TGTGCCAGCAGTGAATGGGGGACAGGGATACACTATGGCTACACCTTC. Its translation is CASSEWGTGIHYGYTF.

This clone occurred once. The chain has TRBV19 and TRBJ2-7; a possible D gene is TRBD2 (5 bases). CDR1 LNHDA and CDR2 SQIVND come from the germline V gene (reference sequence). Trimming took 5 bases from V and 4 from J, leaving 12 bases between them. The CDR3 consists of 13 residues. CDR3 DNA sequence: TGTGCCAGTAGTTCCGGGAAAGGATACGAGCAGTACTTC. The encoded protein is CASSSGKGYEQYF.

The CDR3 DNA follows: TGTGCCAGCAGCTTACAGGGGGCCGACGAGCAGTACTTC. The encoded protein is CASSLQGADEQYF. The chain uses TRBV11-3 and TRBJ2-7, with TRBD1 matching 8 bases. From germline, CDR1 is SGHNT and CDR2 YENEEA. V was pared by 2 bases and J by 5 bases, with 2 bases of the junction left unmatched. This CDR3 is built from 13 residues.

A note on this clone: This CDR3 is also generated by other DNA sequences in the sample. This chain links TRBV10-3 with TRBJ2-2, with a possible D match to TRBD2 (5 bases). Looked up from germline, CDR1 is ENHRY and CDR2 is SYGVKD. The germline V and J ends were trimmed by 3 bases and 5 bases, with 19 bases remaining between them. The CDR3 length is 17 residues. In nucleotides, the CDR3 is TGTGCCATCAGTGAAAGACTGGGGAGAACATCAACCGGGGAGCTGTTTTTT. Protein: CAISERLGRTSTGELFF.

The chain joins TRBV28 to TRBJ1-6; 8 positions match TRBD1. V lost 4 bases and J lost 9; bases outside the gene matches: 5. The CDR3 has 14 residues. CDR1 and CDR2 from the germline V gene are MDHEN and SYDVKM. CDR3 amino acids: CASSSGTGLSPLHF. DNA of the CDR3: TGTGCCAGCAGTTCCGGGACAGGTCTTTCACCCCTCCACTTT.

V usage is TRBV29-1 and J usage is TRBJ1-2; D may be TRBD1 (5 bases). This CDR3 comprises 14 residues. Between the trimmed V and J ends, which lost 1 base and 8 bases, there was a span of 17 bases. CDR1 and CDR2 from the germline V gene are SQVTM and ANQGSEA. The CDR3 region has the DNA TGCAGCGTTGAAGTAATAGCTAGGGGTACCGGCTACACCTTC. Its translation is CSVEVIARGTGYTF.

CDR3 nucleotides: TGTGCCAGCAGTTTATACGGGAGGGACACTGAAGCTTTCTTT. It translates to CASSLYGRDTEAFF. The chain couples TRBV27 to TRBJ1-1; D call uncertain. Deletions cut 1 base from V and 3 bases from J, with 9 bases between. In germline, CDR1 is MNHEY, CDR2 SMNVEV (reference sequence). The CDR3 covers 14 residues.

V and J are TRBV19 and TRBJ2-7; 12 bases fit TRBD2. The CDR3 length is 13 residues. CDR1 and CDR2 (germline): LNHDA, SQIVND (reference sequence). The V segment lost 4 bases and the J segment 6 bases; nucleotides outside the gene matches: 1. CDR3 sequence (DNA): TGTGCCAGTAGTACACTAGCGGGAGGCGAGCAGTACTTC. Protein product: CASSTLAGGEQYF.

This clone was counted between two and nine times. The rearrangement joins TRBV19 to TRBJ2-1; 14 bases agree with TRBD2. The CDR3 contains 19 residues. Germline V gene lookup returns CDR1 LNHDA and CDR2 SQIVND (reference sequence). The trim removed 6 bases at V and 3 bases at J, leaving 13 bases unmatched. The CDR3 DNA is TGTGCCAGTAGGAAAAAGGGACTAGCGGGAGTTAGAATCTACAATGAGCAGTTCTTC. Amino acid sequence: CASRKKGLAGVRIYNEQFF.

The chain carries TRBV19 and TRBJ2-7, with 8 bases identical to TRBD2. The germline V gene has CDR1 LNHDA and CDR2 SQIVND (reference sequence). There are 15 residues in the CDR3. V shed 5 bases, J shed 5 bases, and the junction held 11 bases outside the gene matches. CDR3 region: CASSSSSGRGDEQYF. DNA for the CDR3: TGTGCCAGTAGTTCCTCCAGCGGGAGAGGCGACGAGCAGTACTTC.

This chain uses TRBV6-1 with TRBJ2-7, with D possibly TRBD1 on 5 matching bases. CDR1 is MNHNS and CDR2 is SASEGT in the germline V gene. The CDR3 contains 15 residues. Trimming left V 2 bases short and J 2 bases short, with 13 bases between. This CDR3 reads CASSELVRTPYEQYF. DNA for the CDR3: TGTGCCAGCAGTGAATTGGTGCGGACACCCTACGAGCAGTACTTC.

The chain recombines TRBV27 with TRBJ2-5; the D is unclear. The J call is in doubt because the DNA end fits TRBJ2-7 better. Germline V CDR1 and CDR2: MNHEY, SMNVEV (reference sequence). This CDR3 region has 15 residues. CDR3 sequence (DNA): TGTGCCAGCAGTTTATACTCGTGGGACTCCTACGAGCAGTACTTC. It translates to CASSLYSWDSYEQYF.

The V and J genes are TRBV7-8 and TRBJ1-1; 8 bases agree with TRBD1. V lost 4 bases and J lost 5; bases outside the gene matches: 6. The CDR3 is 14 amino acids. CDR1 is SGHVS, CDR2 FQNEAQ, per germline. The CDR3 DNA reads as TGTGCCAGCAGCTCCCAGGGGGCGAGTACTGAAGCTTTCTTT. Translating gives CASSSQGASTEAFF.

This clone was found a few times. This chain links TRBV6-1 with TRBJ1-2, with D possibly matching TRBD1 (5 bases). V lost 3 bases and J 4 bases, leaving 15 bases between the germline ends. The CDR3 spans 15 residues. Per the germline V gene, CDR1 is MNHNS and CDR2 is SASEGT. CDR3 bases: TGTGCCAGCAGTGATTCGACAGCCCAGACCTATGGCTACACCTTC. Translating it yields CASSDSTAQTYGYTF.

This rearrangement joins TRBV18 to TRBJ2-7; 8 bases match TRBD2. J lost 0 bases, V lost 4 bases, and 8 bases had no gene match. Germline CDR1 reads KGHSH; CDR2 reads LQKENI. The CDR3 sequence is 16 residues long. The CDR3 sequence: CASSRETSGYSYEQYF. The CDR3, as DNA: TGTGCCAGCTCACGCGAAACTAGCGGATACTCCTACGAGCAGTACTTC.

This clone was counted between two and nine times. The chain uses TRBV6-5 and TRBJ1-1, with 10 bases identical to TRBD1. Germline V gene data show CDR1 as MNHEY and CDR2 as SVGAGI. CDR3 length: 13 residues. Trimming cost V 5 bases and J 4 bases; bases outside gene matches: 1. The CDR3 loop is CASSRTGGTEAFF. In nucleotides, the CDR3 is TGTGCCAGCAGTAGGACAGGGGGCACTGAAGCTTTCTTT.

The J gene is TRBJ1-2, the V gene TRBV15, with D tentatively TRBD1 (5 bases). V shed 4 bases and J shed 2 bases, with 11 bases lying between them. Germline V gene sequence: CDR1 LNHNV, CDR2 YYDKDF (reference sequence). This CDR3 spans 14 amino acids. The CDR3 nucleotides are TGTGCCACCAGCACTGAAGACAGAAACTATGGCTACACCTTC. This encodes CATSTEDRNYGYTF.

Concerning this clone itself: This same CDR3 is encoded by further DNA sequences in the sample. The V call is TRBV29-1, the J call TRBJ2-5; 8 positions match TRBD1. Unmatched junction bases numbered 2, after V lost 7 bases and J lost 4 bases. This CDR3 comprises 11 residues. CDR1 is SQVTM, CDR2 ANQGSEA, per germline. The CDR3 DNA reads as TGCAGCGCTACAGGGGGAGAGACCCAGTACTTC. Translated: CSATGGETQYF.

The chain joins TRBV13 to TRBJ2-1; 10 bases agree with TRBD2. Looked up from germline, CDR1 is PRHDT and CDR2 is FYEKMQ (reference sequence). V was clipped by 4 bases and J by 4 bases; unmatched bases: 10. The CDR3 loop spans 17 amino acids. CDR3 sequence (DNA): TGTGCCAGCAGCTGGCCTAGCGGGAGAGGCGGGTACAATGAGCAGTTCTTC. Translating gives CASSWPSGRGGYNEQFF.

The CDR3 DNA reads as TGTGCCAGCAGCGTAGCCCTAGTGGAGGGCACCGGGGAGCTGTTTTTT. It yields the protein CASSVALVEGTGELFF. The chain carries TRBV9 and TRBJ2-2; D is perhaps TRBD2 (6 bases). This CDR3 has 16 amino acids. Looked up from germline, CDR1 is SGDLS and CDR2 is YYNGEE. The ends were cut back, 0 bases at V and 4 bases at J, with 13 bases in the middle. The entire variable domain, with the rest obtained from reference TRBV9 and TRBJ2-2, is as follows: DSGVTQTPKHLITATGQRVTLRCSPRSGDLSVYWYQQSLDQGLQFLIQYYNGEERAKGNILERFSAQQFPDLHSELNLSSLELGDSALYFCASSVALVEGTGELFFGEGSRLTVL.

This clone has only one observation. This chain connects TRBV7-9 to TRBJ2-1, with TRBD2 identical over 9 bases. CDR1 is SEHNR, CDR2 FQNEAQ, per germline (reference sequence). The trim removed 7 bases at V and 7 bases at J, leaving 11 bases unmatched. CDR3 length equals 15 residues. The CDR3 coding sequence is TGTGCCAGCACCCTGCGGCTAGCGGGATTTAATGAGCAGTTCTTC. This encodes CASTLRLAGFNEQFF. Based on the CDR3 plus reference TRBV7-9 and TRBJ2-1, the full variable domain is DTGVSQNPRHKITKRGQNVTFRCDPISEHNRLYWYRQTLGQGPEFLTYFQNEAQLEKSRLLSDRFSAERPKGSFSTLEIQRTEQGDSAMYLCASTLRLAGFNEQFFGPGTRLTVL.

This chain joins TRBV27 and TRBJ2-7, with TRBD2 matching 9 bases. The ends lost 5 bases at V and 7 bases at J; junction bases unmatched: 9. The CDR3 runs to 14 residues. CDR1 and CDR2 (germline): MNHEY, SMNVEV (reference sequence). CDR3 residues: CASSLTSGLEEQYF. As DNA, the CDR3 is TGTGCCAGCAGTCTCACTAGCGGGCTCGAGGAGCAGTACTTC.

The CDR3 DNA sequence: TGTGCCAGCACTCCGGGACAAATGAACACTGAAGCTTTCTTT. This encodes CASTPGQMNTEAFF. The chain is built from TRBV28 and TRBJ1-1; the D gene is possibly TRBD1 (6 bases). V was pared by 7 bases and J by 0 bases, with 12 bases between. Germline V gene lookup returns CDR1 MDHEN and CDR2 SYDVKM. This CDR3 contains 14 residues.

This rearrangement joins TRBV7-9 to TRBJ2-7; D is possibly TRBD2 (6 bases). V dropped 2 bases and J dropped 4 bases, with 12 bases sitting between them. Germline V lookup: CDR1 SEHNR, CDR2 FQNEAQ (reference sequence). The CDR3 length is 14 residues. Here the CDR3 DNA reads TGTGCCAGCAGCTTAAGGACCGGGACTTACGAGCAGTACTTC. Its translation is CASSLRTGTYEQYF.

This clone was recorded only once. The rearrangement joins TRBV19 to TRBJ1-5, with D maybe TRBD1 (6 bases). The CDR3 covers 16 residues. With 4 bases removed from V and 0 bases from J, the gap between germline ends came to 13 bases. Germline values: CDR1 LNHDA, CDR2 SQIVND (reference sequence). The CDR3 reads CASSTRTDYSNQPQHF. The CDR3 nucleotides read TGTGCCAGTAGTACCCGGACAGACTATAGCAATCAGCCCCAGCATTTT.

This chain links TRBV10-3 with TRBJ2-2, with TRBD2 identical over 10 bases. V trimming: 0 bases; J trimming: 3 bases; junction bases outside the gene matches: 1. The CDR3 contains 16 residues. Germline loops: CDR1 ENHRY, CDR2 SYGVKD. CDR3 sequence (DNA): TGTGCCATCAGTGAGTCCGGACTAGCGGACACCGGGGAGCTGTTTTTT. Protein: CAISESGLADTGELFF.

The CDR3 is CVRSNRQGGTDTQYF. Written as DNA, the CDR3 is TGTGTCAGAAGTAACCGACAGGGCGGCACAGATACGCAGTATTTT. This rearrangement joins TRBV7-5 to TRBJ2-3; the table's D call, TRBD1, has no DNA check behind it. TRBV7-5 has pseudogene status. This CDR3 is built from 15 residues.

This rearrangement joins TRBV9 to TRBJ2-7; 7 nucleotides line up with TRBD2. Germline CDR1 and CDR2: SGDLS and YYNGEE. The V segment lost 0 bases and the J segment 3 bases; nucleotides outside the gene matches: 6. There are 15 residues in the CDR3. For the CDR3, the DNA is TGTGCCAGCAGCGTAGGGGGGGGAGCCCTCTACGAGCAGTACTTC. Translation: CASSVGGGALYEQYF.

The chain couples TRBV9 to TRBJ1-5; TRBD1 matches at 8 bases. CDR1 is SGDLS and CDR2 is YYNGEE in the germline V gene. The V segment lost 4 bases and the J segment 2 bases; nucleotides outside the gene matches: 5. The CDR3 totals 15 residues. CDR3 DNA: TGTGCCAGCAGCACGACAGGGGCGGGCAATCAGCCCCAGCATTTT. This encodes CASSTTGAGNQPQHF.